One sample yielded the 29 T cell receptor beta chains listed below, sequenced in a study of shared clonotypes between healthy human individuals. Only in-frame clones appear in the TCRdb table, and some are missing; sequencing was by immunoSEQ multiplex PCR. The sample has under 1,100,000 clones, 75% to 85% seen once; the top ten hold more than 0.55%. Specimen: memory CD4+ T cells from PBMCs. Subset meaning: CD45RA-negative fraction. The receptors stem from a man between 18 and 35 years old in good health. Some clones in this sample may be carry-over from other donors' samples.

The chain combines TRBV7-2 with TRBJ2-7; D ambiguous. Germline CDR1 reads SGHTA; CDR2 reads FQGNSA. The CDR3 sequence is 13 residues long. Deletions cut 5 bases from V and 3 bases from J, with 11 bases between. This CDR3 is CASSRTARYEQYF. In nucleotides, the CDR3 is TGTGCCAGCAGCCGGACGGCGCGCTACGAGCAGTACTTC.

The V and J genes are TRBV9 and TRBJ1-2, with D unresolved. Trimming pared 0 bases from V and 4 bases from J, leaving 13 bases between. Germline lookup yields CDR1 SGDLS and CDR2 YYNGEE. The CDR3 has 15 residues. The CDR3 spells CASSVDPTHSYGYTF. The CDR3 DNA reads TGTGCCAGCAGCGTAGACCCGACTCACTCCTATGGCTACACCTTC.

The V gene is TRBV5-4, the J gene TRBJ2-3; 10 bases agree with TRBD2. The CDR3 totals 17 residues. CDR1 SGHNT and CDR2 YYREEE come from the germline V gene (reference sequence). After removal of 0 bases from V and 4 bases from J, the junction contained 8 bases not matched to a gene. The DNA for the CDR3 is TGTGCCAGCAGCTTGGGAGGGCTAGCGGGAGTTTCAGATACGCAGTATTTT. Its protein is CASSLGGLAGVSDTQYF.

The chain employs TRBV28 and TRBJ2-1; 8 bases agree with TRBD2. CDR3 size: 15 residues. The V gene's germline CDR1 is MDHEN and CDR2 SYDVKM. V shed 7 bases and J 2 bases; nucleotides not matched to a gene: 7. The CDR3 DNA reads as TGTGCCAGCAAGATCGGGGGGGCCACCTACAATGAGCAGTTCTTC. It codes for CASKIGGATYNEQFF.

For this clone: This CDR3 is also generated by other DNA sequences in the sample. CDR3 sequence reads: CSVGGGNQPQHF. The CDR3 DNA sequence: TGCAGCGTTGGTGGCGGCAATCAGCCCCAGCATTTT. The chain is built from TRBV29-1 and TRBJ1-5; unclear D gene. Germline-derived CDR1 and CDR2 are SQVTM and ANQGSEA. CDR3 length equals 12 residues. The ends were cut back, 4 bases at V and 2 bases at J, with 6 bases in the middle. Using reference TRBV29-1 and TRBJ1-5 for the parts outside the CDR3, the full variable domain is SAVISQKPSRDICQRGTSLTIQCQVDSQVTMMFWYRQQPGQSLTLIATANQGSEATYESGFVIDKFPISRPNLTFSTLTVSNMSPEDSSIYLCSVGGGNQPQHFGDGTRLSIL.

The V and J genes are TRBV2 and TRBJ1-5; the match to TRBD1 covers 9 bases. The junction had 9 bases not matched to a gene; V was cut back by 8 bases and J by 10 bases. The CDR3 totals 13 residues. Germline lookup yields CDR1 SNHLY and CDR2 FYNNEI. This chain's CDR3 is CASGGQGSPPQHF. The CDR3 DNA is TGTGCCAGCGGAGGACAGGGGTCCCCTCCCCAGCATTTT.

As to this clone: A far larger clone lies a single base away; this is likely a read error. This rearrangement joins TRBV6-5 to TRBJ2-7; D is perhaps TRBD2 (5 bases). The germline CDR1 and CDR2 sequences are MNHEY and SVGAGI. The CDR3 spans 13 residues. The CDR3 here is CASSQRTGDEQYF. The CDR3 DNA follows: TGCGCCAGCAGCCAACGGACTGGGGACGAGCAGTACTTC.

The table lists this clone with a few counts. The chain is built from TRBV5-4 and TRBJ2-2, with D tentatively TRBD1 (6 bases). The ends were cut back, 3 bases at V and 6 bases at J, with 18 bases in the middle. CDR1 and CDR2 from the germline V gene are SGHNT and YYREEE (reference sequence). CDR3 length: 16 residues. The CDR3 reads CASSSMTGVRPGELFF. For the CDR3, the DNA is TGTGCCAGCAGCTCCATGACAGGTGTCAGACCCGGGGAGCTGTTTTTT.

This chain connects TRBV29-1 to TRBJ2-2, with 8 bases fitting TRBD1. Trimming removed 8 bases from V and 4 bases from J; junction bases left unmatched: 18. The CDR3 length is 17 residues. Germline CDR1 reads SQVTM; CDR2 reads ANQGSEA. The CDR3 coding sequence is TGCAGCCCGGATCCAAACGACAGGGGAGGTTGCACCGGGGAGCTGTTTTTT. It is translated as CSPDPNDRGGCTGELFF.

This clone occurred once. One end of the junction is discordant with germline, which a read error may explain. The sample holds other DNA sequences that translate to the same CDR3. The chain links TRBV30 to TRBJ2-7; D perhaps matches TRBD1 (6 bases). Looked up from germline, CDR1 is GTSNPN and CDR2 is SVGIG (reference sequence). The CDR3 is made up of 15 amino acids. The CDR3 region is CAWSVLGQFSYEQYF. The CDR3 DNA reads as TGTGCCTGGAGTGTACTCGGACAGTTCTCCTATGAGCAGTACTTC.

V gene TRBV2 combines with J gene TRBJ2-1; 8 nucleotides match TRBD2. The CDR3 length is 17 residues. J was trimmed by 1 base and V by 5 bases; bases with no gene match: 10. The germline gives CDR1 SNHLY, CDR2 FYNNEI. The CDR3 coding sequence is TGTGCCAGCAGTCTTAGACTAGCGCAAGGGTCCTACAATGAGCAGTTCTTC. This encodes CASSLRLAQGSYNEQFF.

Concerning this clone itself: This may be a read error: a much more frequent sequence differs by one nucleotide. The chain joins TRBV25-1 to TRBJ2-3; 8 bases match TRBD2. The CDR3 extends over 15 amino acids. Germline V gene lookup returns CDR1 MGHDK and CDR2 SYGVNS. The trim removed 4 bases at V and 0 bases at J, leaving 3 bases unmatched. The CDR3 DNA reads TGTGCCAGCAGTGTCTCTAGCGGGAGCACAGATACGCAGTATTTT. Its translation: CASSVSSGSTDTQYF. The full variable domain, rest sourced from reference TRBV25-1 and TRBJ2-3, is EADIYQTPRYLVIGTGKKITLECSQTMGHDKMYWYQQDPGMELHLIHYSYGVNSTEKGDLSSESTVSRIRTEHFPLTLESARPSHTSQYLCASSVSSGSTDTQYFGPGTRLTVL.

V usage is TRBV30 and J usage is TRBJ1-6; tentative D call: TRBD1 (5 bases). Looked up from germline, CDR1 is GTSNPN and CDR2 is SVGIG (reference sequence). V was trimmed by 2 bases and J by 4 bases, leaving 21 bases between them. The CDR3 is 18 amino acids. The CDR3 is CAWSTSPPGRGYNSPLHF. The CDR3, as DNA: TGTGCCTGGAGTACCTCCCCCCCGGGGCGCGGGTATAATTCACCCCTCCACTTT.

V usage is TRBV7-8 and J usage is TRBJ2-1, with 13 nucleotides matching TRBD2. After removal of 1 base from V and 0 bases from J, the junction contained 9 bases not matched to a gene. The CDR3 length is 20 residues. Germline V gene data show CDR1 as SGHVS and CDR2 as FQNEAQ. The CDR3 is CASSLGAGLAGSGSYNEQFF. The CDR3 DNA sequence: TGTGCCAGCAGCTTAGGAGCGGGACTAGCGGGGAGCGGCTCCTACAATGAGCAGTTCTTC. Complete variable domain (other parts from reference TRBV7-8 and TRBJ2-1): GAGVSQSPRYKVAKRGQDVALRCDPISGHVSLFWYQQALGQGPEFLTYFQNEAQLDKSGLPSDRFFAERPEGSVSTLKIQRTQQEDSAVYLCASSLGAGLAGSGSYNEQFFGPGTRLTVL.

The CDR3 DNA reads as TGCGCCAGCAGCCAAGACCGCCGAAGGGCCTCTAAAAACTATGGCTACACCTTC. Translated: CASSQDRRRASKNYGYTF. The rearrangement joins TRBV4-3 to TRBJ1-2, with D hard to call. This CDR3 is built from 18 residues. CDR1 and CDR2 (germline): LGHNA, YSLEER. The V and J ends lost 0 bases and 2 bases respectively, with 19 bases between them.

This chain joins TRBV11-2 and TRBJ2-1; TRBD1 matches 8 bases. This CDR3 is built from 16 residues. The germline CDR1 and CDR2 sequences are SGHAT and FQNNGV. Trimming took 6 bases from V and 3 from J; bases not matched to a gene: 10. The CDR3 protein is CASRPTTGEVYNEQFF. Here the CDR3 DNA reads TGTGCCAGCAGACCAACGACAGGGGAAGTCTACAATGAGCAGTTCTTC.

The CDR3 spells CASKRLAGDHDEQFF. The CDR3, as DNA: TGTGCCAGCAAACGACTAGCGGGAGATCACGATGAGCAGTTCTTC. The chain couples TRBV6-1 to TRBJ2-1; 12 positions agree with TRBD2. V lost 7 bases and J lost 8; bases outside the gene matches: 9. CDR1 MNHNS and CDR2 SASEGT come from the germline V gene. The CDR3 consists of 15 residues.

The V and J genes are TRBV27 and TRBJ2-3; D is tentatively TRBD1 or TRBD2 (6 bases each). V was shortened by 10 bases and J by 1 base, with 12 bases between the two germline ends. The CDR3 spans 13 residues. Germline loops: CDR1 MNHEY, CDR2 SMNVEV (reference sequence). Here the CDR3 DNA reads TGTGCCACGGGGGCCTACGGCACAGATACGCAGTATTTT. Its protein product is CATGAYGTDTQYF.

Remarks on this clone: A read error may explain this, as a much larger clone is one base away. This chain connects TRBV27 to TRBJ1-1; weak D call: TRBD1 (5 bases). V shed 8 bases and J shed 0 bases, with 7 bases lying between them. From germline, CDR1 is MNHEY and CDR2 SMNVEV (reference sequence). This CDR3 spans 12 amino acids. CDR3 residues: CASWGMNTEAFF. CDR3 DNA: TGTGCCAGCTGGGGGATGAACACTGAAGCTTTCTTT.

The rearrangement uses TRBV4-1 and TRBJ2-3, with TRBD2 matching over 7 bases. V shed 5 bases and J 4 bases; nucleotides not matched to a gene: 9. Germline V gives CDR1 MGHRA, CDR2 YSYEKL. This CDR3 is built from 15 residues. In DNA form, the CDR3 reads TGCGCCAGCAGCGTCCGCGGGAGTGGGGCAGATACGCAGTATTTT. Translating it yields CASSVRGSGADTQYF.

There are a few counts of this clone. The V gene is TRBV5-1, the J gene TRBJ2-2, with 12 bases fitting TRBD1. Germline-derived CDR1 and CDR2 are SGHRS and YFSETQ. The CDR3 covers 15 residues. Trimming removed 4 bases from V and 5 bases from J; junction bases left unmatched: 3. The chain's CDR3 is CASSRDRGPTGELFF. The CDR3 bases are TGCGCCAGCAGCCGGGACAGGGGGCCAACCGGGGAGCTGTTTTTT.

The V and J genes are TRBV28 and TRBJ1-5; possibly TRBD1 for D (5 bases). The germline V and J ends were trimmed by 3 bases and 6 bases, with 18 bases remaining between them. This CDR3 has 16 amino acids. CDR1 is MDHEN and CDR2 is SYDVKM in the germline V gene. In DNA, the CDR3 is TGTGCCAGCAGTTTGTTAGGGGTGAGTAACGGTCAGCCCCAGCATTTT. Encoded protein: CASSLLGVSNGQPQHF.

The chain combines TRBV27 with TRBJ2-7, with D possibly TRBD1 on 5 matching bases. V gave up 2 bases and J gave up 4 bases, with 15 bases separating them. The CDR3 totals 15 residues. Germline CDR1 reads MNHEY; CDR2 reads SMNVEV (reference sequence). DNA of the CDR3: TGTGCCAGCAGTTTAAAAGGGGAAAGCTCTTACGAGCAGTACTTC. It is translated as CASSLKGESSYEQYF.

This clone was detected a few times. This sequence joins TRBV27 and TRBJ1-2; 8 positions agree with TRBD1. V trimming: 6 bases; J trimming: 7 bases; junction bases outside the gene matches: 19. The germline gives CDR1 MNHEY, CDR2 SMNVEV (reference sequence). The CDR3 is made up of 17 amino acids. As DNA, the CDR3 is TGTGCCAGCAGCCTGCACGCGGACAGGGCACCTGGGCGTGGCTACACCTTC. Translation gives CASSLHADRAPGRGYTF.

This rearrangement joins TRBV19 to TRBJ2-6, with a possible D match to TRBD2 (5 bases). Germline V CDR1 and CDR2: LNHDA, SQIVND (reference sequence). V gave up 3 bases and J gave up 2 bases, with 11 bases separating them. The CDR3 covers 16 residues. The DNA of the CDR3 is TGTGCCAGTAGTATCGTCGCCGGGACTGGGGCCAACGTCCTGACTTTC. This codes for CASSIVAGTGANVLTF.

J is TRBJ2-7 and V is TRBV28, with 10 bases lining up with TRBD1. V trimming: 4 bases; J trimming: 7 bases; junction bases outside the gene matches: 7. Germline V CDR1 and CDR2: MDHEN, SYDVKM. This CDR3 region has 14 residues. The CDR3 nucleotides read TGTGCCAGCAGTTCCGGGACAGGGGCTCGGGAGCAGTACTTC. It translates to CASSSGTGAREQYF.

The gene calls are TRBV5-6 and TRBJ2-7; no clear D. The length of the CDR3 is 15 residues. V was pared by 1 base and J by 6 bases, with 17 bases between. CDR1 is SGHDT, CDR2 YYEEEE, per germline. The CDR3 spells CASSLYHGRSGEQYF. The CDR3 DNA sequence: TGTGCCAGCAGCTTGTACCATGGCAGGTCAGGCGAGCAGTACTTC.

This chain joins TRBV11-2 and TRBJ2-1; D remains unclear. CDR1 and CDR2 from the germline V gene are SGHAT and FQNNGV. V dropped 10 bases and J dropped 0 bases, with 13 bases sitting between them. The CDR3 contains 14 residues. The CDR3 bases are TGTGCCATCCCTCGGGCGGACTCCTACAATGAGCAGTTCTTC. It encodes CAIPRADSYNEQFF.

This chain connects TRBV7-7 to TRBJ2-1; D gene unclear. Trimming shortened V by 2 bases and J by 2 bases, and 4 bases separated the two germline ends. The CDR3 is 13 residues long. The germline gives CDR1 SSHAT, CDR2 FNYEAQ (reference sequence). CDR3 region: CASSLTTYNEQFF. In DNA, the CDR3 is TGTGCCAGCAGCTTAACAACCTACAATGAGCAGTTCTTC.